The clone carrying this T cell receptor beta chain occurred a few times. What it recognizes is unknown. With a much larger clone just one base away, this may be a read error. The data were taken from a study of read filtering for tumor transcriptome and immune sequencing. Study-wide context: TCR-mapped reads were about 3.5 to 11 million with IR-seq versus 85 to 1273 with RNA-seq. Study outcomes and limitations: Sorted CD138-negative bone marrow cells were not purified T cells. Dropping single-read clonotypes raised IR-seq and RNA-seq shared-clonotype correlation.

This library used around 400 ng RNA and molecular barcoded adaptors spanning alpha/delta and beta/gamma chains. From the reads, TCRdb called clonotypes with MiXCR, one entry per CDR3 protein. This table holds about 40,000 distinct CDR3 sequences, roughly an eighth found once. Germline CDR1 reads MGHDK; CDR2 reads SYGVNS. V was clipped by 3 bases and J by 4 bases, with 15 bases between them. This CDR3 has 15 residues. The sequence derives from a donor aged 40 or older with multiple myeloma. Input material: a population of CD138-negative cells sorted from bone marrow. The J gene is TRBJ2-5, the V gene TRBV25-1; possibly TRBD2 for D (7 bases). This CDR3 is CASSEGGAWLETQYF. The CDR3 DNA sequence: TGTGCCAGCAGTGAGGGGGGGGCTTGGCTAGAGACCCAGTACTTC. The full variable domain, in which reference TRBV25-1 and TRBJ2-5 provide the parts outside the CDR3, is EADIYQTPRYLVIGTGKKITLECSQTMGHDKMYWYQQDPGMELHLIHYSYGVNSTEKGDLSSESTVSRIRTEHFPLTLESARPSHTSQYLCASSEGGAWLETQYFGPGTRLLVL.